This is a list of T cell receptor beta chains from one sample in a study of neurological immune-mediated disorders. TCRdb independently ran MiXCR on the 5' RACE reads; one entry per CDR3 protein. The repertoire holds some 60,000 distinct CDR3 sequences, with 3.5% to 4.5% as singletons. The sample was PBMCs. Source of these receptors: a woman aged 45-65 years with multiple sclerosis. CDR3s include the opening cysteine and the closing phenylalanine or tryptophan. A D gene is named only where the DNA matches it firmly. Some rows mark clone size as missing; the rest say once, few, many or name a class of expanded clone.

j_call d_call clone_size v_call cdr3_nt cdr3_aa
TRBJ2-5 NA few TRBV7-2 TGTGCCAGCAGCTTGGGTATGACAGAGACACAAGAGACCCAGTACTTC CASSLGMTETQETQYF
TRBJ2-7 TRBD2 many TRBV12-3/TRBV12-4 TGTGCCAGCAAGGCTAGCGGGACCCCTAGCGAGCAGTACTTC CASKASGTPSEQYF
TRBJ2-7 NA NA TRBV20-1 TGCAGTGCTAGAGAAACAGGCTACGAGCAGTACTTC CSARETGYEQYF
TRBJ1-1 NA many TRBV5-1 TGCGCCAGCAGCTTTCAGGCGATGAACACTGAAGCTTTCTTT CASSFQAMNTEAFF
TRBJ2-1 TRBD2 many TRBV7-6 TGTGCCAGCAGCTTAACTAGCGGGAGCGCGGAGCAGTTCTTC CASSLTSGSAEQFF
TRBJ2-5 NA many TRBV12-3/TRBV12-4 TGTGCCAGCAGTTTGTCGGGGATGCAAGAGACCCAGTACTTC CASSLSGMQETQYF
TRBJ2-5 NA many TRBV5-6 TGTGCCAGCAGCATCGACAGACAAGAGACCCAGTACTTC CASSIDRQETQYF
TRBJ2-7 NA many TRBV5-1 TGCGCCAGCAGCTTGGAGGCAGTTTCCTACGAGCAGTACTTC CASSLEAVSYEQYF
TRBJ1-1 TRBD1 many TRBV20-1 TGCAGTGCCCGACAGGGCACTGAAGCTTTCTTT CSARQGTEAFF
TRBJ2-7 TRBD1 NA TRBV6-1 TGTGCCAGCAGTGTCAAAGACAGGGGTAACTACGAGCAGTACTTC CASSVKDRGNYEQYF
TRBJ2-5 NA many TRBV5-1 TGCGCCAGCAGCTCCGGAGAAGGGGAGTGGACCCAGTACTTC CASSSGEGEWTQYF
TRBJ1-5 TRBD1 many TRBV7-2 TGTGCCAGCAGCCGGGACAGGCTGGGCAATCAGCCCCAGCATTTT CASSRDRLGNQPQHF
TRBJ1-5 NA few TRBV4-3 TGCGCTCTTGGGGGCCACACTCATGATGCACTGTGTAGCAATCAGCCCCAGCATTTT CALGGHTHDALCSNQPQHF
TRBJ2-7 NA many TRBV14 TGTGCCAGCAGCCAAGAAAAGGGACCATACTACGAGCAGTACTTC CASSQEKGPYYEQYF
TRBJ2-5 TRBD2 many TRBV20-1 TGCAGTGCTAGAGGGTCCCTAGCGGGCCTCCAAGAGACCCAGTACTTC CSARGSLAGLQETQYF